This TCR beta chain is drawn from a study of blood T cell repertoires in COVID-19. Turning to the study itself: Spain, Italy and the United States supplied samples that represented acute and convalescent COVID-19.

Trimming pared 0 bases from V and 5 bases from J, leaving 12 bases between. Germline values: CDR1 MNHEY, CDR2 SVGEGT. The CDR3 is 15 amino acids. Authors' analysis steps: From reference gene primer amplification, estimates of nucleated cell counts were derived. Libraries were prepared by immunoSEQ multiplex PCR; TCRdb keeps only in-frame clonotypes and omits some of them. Clone size and the V and J calls come from that table; the DNA yielded D and trimming. The sample contains just over 650,000 clones, just under 90% of which appear only once. This receptor was taken from a woman under 30 with acute or convalescent COVID-19. Sequencing used peripheral blood. V usage is TRBV6-2 or TRBV6-3 and J usage is TRBJ2-3, with a tentative D call TRBD2 (5 bases). The DNA of the CDR3 is TGTGCCAGCAGTTACTCGAAGGGTGAGGGAGATACGCAGTATTTT. This encodes CASSYSKGEGDTQYF.